Listed below are T cell receptor beta chains from one sample, sequenced in a study of cytomegalovirus exposure and HLA in healthy donors. Here immunoSEQ multiplex PCR was the method, and the copy in TCRdb shows in-frame clones only, minus some. The sample includes approximately 150,000 clones, almost 85% of them seen just once. The material sequenced was PBMCs. The receptors derive from a woman aged 60-75 years in good health and CMV-seropositive. Both conserved end residues are part of each CDR3.

TRBV28	TRBJ2-7	CASSLHSGTGTYEQYF
TRBV28	TRBJ1-5	CASLDSYYSNQPQHF
TRBV19	TRBJ2-3	CASRPLASTDTQYF
TRBV2	TRBJ2-2	CASSERAGGNTGELFF
TRBV18	TRBJ2-7	CASSPGPYEQYF
TRBV28	TRBJ2-7	CASSSDEQYF
TRBV28	TRBJ2-7	CASSWTSGRVFSYEQYF
TRBV11-2	TRBJ2-1	CASSFRAGDVNEQFF
TRBV28	TRBJ2-7	CASSLGQYSYEQYF
TRBV19	TRBJ2-7	CASSVGLAGVNEQYF
TRBV2	TRBJ2-5	CASRRDRGLETQYF
TRBV7-2	TRBJ2-2	CASSLVHPGAGAGELFF
TRBV6-1	TRBJ2-4	CASSNRRGGKNIQYF
TRBV9	TRBJ2-5	CASSVGLAGEGFQETQYF
TRBV5-1	TRBJ2-3	CASSNGRGRSQTSTDTQYF
TRBV28	TRBJ2-5	CASRLLAGIQETQYF
TRBV27	.	CASSFRGGSGYEQYF
TRBV11-2	TRBJ2-1	CASSKDRTSYNEQFF
TRBV29-1	TRBJ2-7	CSAAWDLGEQYF
TRBV7-8	TRBJ1-3	CASSLRTGGGNTIYF
TRBV5-4	TRBJ1-6	CASSLFGGSPLHF
TRBV28	TRBJ1-1	CASSLTGGSRTEAFF
TRBV28	TRBJ2-5	CASSFGGGQETQYF
TRBV7-2	TRBJ1-3	CASSLDGGGMGNTIYF
TRBV5-4	TRBJ1-2	CASSRVELGGYTF
TRBV11-2	TRBJ2-1	CASSPGSYNEQFF
TRBV7-2	TRBJ1-5	CASSPAAGGLMPQHF
TRBV7-2	TRBJ2-7	CASSNQGLAGVRPYF
TRBV5-1	TRBJ1-2	CASRQVPANYGYTF
TRBV19	TRBJ2-1	CASSALNLLAGSYNEQFF
TRBV19	TRBJ2-3	CASSGGTSTDTQYF
TRBV2	TRBJ1-1	CASSPGTGVTEAFF
TRBV7-9	TRBJ1-1	CASSPGTGGAVKDTEAFF
TRBV7-9	TRBJ1-2	CASSSDRWYGYTF
TRBV11-3	TRBJ1-2	CASSSRAGGTQGYTF
TRBV7-2	TRBJ2-5	CASSLISGETQYF
TRBV2	TRBJ2-1	CASSGLTWFF
TRBV7-2	TRBJ1-2	CASSLARAGRIYGYTF
TRBV4-3	TRBJ2-2	CASSQDRGVTGELFF
TRBV4-2	TRBJ2-1	CASSQAGGTYNEQFF
TRBV6-6	TRBJ2-3	CASSTGGPRDTQYF
TRBV7-3	TRBJ2-1	CASSPPGRLAYNEQFF
TRBV7-9	TRBJ1-4	CASGLITNEKLFF
TRBV7-2	TRBJ1-5	CASSFGQGQPQHF
TRBV4-1	TRBJ2-3	CASSQGSTDTQYF
TRBV29-1	TRBJ2-7	CSATKAGGGNEQYF
TRBV6-1	TRBJ1-1	CASSERGEAFF
TRBV6-5	TRBJ1-1	CASSPGTTEAFF
TRBV5-4	TRBJ1-1	CASSLGGTGGSPTEAFF
TRBV2	TRBJ1-1	CASRGTGGAEAFF
TRBV5-1	TRBJ2-3	CASSLAIPGDTQYF
TRBV29-1	TRBJ2-5	CSVSLAESKQYF
TRBV19	TRBJ2-3	CASSIQGVTDTQYF
TRBV11-2	TRBJ2-5	CASEAQETQYF